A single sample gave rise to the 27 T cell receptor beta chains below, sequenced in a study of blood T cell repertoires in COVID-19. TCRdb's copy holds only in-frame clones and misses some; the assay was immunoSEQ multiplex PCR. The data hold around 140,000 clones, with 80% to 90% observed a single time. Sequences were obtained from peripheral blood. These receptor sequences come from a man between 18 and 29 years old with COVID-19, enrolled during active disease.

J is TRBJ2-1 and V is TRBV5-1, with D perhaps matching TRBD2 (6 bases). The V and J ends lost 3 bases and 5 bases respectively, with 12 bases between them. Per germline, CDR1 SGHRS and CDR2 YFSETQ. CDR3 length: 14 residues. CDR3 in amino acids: CASSSGLLNNEQFF. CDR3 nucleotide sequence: TGCGCCAGCAGCTCGGGACTTCTAAACAATGAGCAGTTCTTC.

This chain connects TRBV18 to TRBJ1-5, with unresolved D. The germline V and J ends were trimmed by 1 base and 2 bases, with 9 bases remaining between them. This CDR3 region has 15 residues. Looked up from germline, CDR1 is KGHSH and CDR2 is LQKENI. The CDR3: CASSPQGGGNQPQHF. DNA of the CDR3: TGTGCCAGCTCACCACAGGGAGGTGGCAATCAGCCCCAGCATTTT.

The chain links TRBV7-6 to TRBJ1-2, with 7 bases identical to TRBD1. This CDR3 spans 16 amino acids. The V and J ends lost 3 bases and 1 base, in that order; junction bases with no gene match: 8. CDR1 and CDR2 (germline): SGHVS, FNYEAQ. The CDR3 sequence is CASSFTDRNDNYGYTF. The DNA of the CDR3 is TGTGCCAGCAGCTTTACGGACAGGAACGATAACTATGGCTACACCTTC.

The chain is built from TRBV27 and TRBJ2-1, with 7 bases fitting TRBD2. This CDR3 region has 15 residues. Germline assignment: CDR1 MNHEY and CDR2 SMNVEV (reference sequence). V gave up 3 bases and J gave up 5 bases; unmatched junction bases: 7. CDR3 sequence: CASSLGGTLHNEQFF. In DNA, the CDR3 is TGTGCCAGCAGTTTGGGGGGGACTCTCCACAATGAGCAGTTCTTC.

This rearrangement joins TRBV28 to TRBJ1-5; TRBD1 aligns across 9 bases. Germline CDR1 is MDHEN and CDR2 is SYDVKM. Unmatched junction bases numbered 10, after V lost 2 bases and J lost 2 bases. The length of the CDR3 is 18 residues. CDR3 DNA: TGTGCCAGCAGTTTAGCCGGGACAGGGAGTTGGGGCAATCAGCCCCAGCATTTT. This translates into CASSLAGTGSWGNQPQHF.

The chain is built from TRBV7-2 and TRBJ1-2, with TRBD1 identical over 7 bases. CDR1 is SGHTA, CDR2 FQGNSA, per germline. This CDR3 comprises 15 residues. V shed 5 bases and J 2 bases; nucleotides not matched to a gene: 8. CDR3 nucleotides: TGTGCCAGCAGCCCACAGACAGGGATGAACTATGGCTACACCTTC. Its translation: CASSPQTGMNYGYTF.

CDR3 loop: CASSLWGASNQPQHF. The CDR3 DNA reads as TGTGCCAGCAGTTTATGGGGAGCGAGCAATCAGCCCCAGCATTTT. The rearrangement joins TRBV28 to TRBJ1-5; D not certain. The germline V gene encodes CDR1 MDHEN and CDR2 SYDVKM. V dropped 0 bases and J dropped 1 base, with 7 bases sitting between them. The CDR3 is 15 amino acids.

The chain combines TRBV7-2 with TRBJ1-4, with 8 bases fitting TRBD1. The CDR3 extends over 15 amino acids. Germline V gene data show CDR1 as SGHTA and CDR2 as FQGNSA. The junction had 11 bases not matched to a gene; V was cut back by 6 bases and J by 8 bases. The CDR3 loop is CASSLAQGGTEKLFF. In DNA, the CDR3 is TGTGCCAGCAGTCTAGCACAGGGGGGAACGGAAAAACTGTTTTTT.

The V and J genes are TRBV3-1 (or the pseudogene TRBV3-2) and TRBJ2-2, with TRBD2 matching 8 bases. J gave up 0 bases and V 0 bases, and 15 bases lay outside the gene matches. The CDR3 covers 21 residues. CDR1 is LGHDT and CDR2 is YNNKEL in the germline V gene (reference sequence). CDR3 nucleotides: TGTGCCAGCAGCCAAGATTACGGCCGCGACGGGAGGGTCGCGAACACCGGGGAGCTGTTTTTT. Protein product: CASSQDYGRDGRVANTGELFF.

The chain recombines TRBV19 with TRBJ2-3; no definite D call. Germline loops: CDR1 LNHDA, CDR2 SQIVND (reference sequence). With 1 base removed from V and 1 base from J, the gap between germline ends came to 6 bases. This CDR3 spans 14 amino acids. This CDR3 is CASSIAVGTDTQYF. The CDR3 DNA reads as TGTGCCAGTAGTATAGCTGTTGGCACAGATACGCAGTATTTT. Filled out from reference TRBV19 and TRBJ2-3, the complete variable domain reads DGGITQSPKYLFRKEGQNVTLSCEQNLNHDAMYWYRQDPGQGLRLIYYSQIVNDFQKGDIAEGYSVSREKKESFPLTVTSAQKNPTAFYLCASSIAVGTDTQYFGPGTRLTVL.

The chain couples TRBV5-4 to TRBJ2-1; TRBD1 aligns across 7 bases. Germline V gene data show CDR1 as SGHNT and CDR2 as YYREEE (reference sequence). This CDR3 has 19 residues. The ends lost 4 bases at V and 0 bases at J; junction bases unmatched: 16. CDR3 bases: TGTGCCAGCAGCCCCTTCGATATGCCGGGACAGAGCTCCTACAATGAGCAGTTCTTC. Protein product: CASSPFDMPGQSSYNEQFF.

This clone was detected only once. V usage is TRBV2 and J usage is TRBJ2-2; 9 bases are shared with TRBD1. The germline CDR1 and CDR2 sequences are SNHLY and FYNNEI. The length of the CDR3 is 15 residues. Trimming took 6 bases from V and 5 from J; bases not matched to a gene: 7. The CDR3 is CASSGGTGWTGELFF. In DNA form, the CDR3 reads TGTGCCAGCAGCGGAGGGACAGGGTGGACCGGGGAGCTGTTTTTT.

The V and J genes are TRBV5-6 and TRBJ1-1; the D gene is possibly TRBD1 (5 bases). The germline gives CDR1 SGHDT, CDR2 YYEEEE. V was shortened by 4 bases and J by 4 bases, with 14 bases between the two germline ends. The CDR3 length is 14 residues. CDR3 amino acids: CASSPGTRGTEAFF. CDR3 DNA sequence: TGTGCCAGCAGCCCCGGGACGCGGGGCACTGAAGCTTTCTTT.

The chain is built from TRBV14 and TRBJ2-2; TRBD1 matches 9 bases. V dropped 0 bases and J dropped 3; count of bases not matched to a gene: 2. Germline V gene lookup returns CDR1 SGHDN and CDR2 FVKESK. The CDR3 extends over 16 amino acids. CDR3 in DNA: TGTGCCAGCAGCCAAGATGGGACAGGGCACACCGGGGAGCTGTTTTTT. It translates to CASSQDGTGHTGELFF.

The CDR3 loop reads CASSQGGGAFNYGYTF. CDR3 nucleotides: TGCGCCAGCAGCCAAGGAGGGGGGGCCTTTAACTATGGCTACACCTTC. This chain joins TRBV4-3 and TRBJ1-2; weak D call: TRBD1 (6 bases). Trimming cost V 1 base and J 1 base, with 13 bases left between them. The germline V gene has CDR1 LGHNA and CDR2 YSLEER. This CDR3 contains 16 residues.

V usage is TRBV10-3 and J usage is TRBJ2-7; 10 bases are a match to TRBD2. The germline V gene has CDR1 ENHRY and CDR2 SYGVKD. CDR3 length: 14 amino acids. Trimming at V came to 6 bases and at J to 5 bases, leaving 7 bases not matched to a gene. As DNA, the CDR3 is TGTGCCATCAGAGAAAGCGGGAGGGCCAACGAGCAGTACTTC. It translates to CAIRESGRANEQYF.

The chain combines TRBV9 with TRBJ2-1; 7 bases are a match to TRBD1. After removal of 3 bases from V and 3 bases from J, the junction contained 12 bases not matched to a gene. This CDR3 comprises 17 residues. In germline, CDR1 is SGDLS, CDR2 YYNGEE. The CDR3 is CASSAHTDRAGYNEQFF. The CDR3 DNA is TGTGCCAGCAGCGCCCACACCGACAGGGCAGGCTACAATGAGCAGTTCTTC. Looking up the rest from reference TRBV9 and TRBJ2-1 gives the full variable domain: DSGVTQTPKHLITATGQRVTLRCSPRSGDLSVYWYQQSLDQGLQFLIQYYNGEERAKGNILERFSAQQFPDLHSELNLSSLELGDSALYFCASSAHTDRAGYNEQFFGPGTRLTVL.

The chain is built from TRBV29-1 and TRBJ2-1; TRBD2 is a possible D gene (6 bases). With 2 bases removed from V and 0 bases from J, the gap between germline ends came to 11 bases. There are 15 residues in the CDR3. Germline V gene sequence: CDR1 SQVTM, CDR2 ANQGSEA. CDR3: CSVEPTGSSYNEQFF. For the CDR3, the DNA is TGCAGCGTTGAACCGACCGGGAGCTCCTACAATGAGCAGTTCTTC.

The chain's CDR3 is CSGQHQETQYF. The CDR3 DNA reads as TGCAGTGGACAGCACCAAGAGACCCAGTACTTC. This chain joins TRBV20-1 and TRBJ2-5; a possible D gene is TRBD1 (5 bases). Looked up from germline, CDR1 is DFQATT and CDR2 is SNEGSKA (reference sequence). V shed 7 bases and J shed 0 bases, with 6 bases lying between them. The CDR3 sequence is 11 residues long.

The CDR3 bases are TGTGCCAGCAGCGGATCGAATAGCGGGAGCGGAGCAGATACGCAGTATTTT. Amino acid sequence: CASSGSNSGSGADTQYF. The chain is built from TRBV9 and TRBJ2-3; 9 bases match TRBD2. The CDR3 runs to 17 residues. The germline V gene encodes CDR1 SGDLS and CDR2 YYNGEE. Trimming cost V 3 bases and J 4 bases; bases outside gene matches: 12.

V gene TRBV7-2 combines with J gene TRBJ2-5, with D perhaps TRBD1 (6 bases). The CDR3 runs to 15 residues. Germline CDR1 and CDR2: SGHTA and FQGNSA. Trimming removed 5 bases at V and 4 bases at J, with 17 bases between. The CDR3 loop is CASSLQGPVGETQYF. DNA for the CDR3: TGTGCCAGCAGCCTACAGGGACCGGTAGGAGAGACCCAGTACTTC.

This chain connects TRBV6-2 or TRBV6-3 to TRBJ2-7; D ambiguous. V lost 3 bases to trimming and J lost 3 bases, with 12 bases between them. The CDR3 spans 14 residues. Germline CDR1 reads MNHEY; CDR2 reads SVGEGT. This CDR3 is CASSYLDGVYEQYF. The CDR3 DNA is TGTGCCAGCAGTTATCTAGATGGAGTCTACGAGCAGTACTTC.

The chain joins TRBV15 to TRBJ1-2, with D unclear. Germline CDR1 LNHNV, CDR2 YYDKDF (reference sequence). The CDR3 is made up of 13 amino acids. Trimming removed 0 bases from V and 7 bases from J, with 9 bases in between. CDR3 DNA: TGTGCCACCAGCAGAGATCAGGCCACTGGCTACACCTTC. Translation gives CATSRDQATGYTF.

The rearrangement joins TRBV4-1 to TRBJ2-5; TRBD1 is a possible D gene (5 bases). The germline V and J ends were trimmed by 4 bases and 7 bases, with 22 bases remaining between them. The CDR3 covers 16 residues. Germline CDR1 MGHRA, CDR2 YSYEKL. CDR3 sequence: CASSPQHHKGQGTQYF. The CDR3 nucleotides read TGCGCCAGCAGCCCCCAACACCACAAGGGCCAGGGGACCCAGTACTTC.

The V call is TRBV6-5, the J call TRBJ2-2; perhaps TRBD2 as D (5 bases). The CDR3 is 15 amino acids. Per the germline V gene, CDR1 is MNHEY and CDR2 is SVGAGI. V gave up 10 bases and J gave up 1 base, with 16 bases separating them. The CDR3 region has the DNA TGTGCCACCATGGAGGAGGTTGGGAACACCGGGGAGCTGTTTTTT. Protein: CATMEEVGNTGELFF.

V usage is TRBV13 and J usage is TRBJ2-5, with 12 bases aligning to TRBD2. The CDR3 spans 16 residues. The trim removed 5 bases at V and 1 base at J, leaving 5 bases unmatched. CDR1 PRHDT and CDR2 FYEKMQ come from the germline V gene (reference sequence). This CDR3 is CASSPASGRAQETQYF. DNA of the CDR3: TGTGCCAGCAGCCCCGCTAGCGGGAGGGCCCAAGAGACCCAGTACTTC. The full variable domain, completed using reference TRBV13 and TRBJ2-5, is AAGVIQSPRHLIKEKRETATLKCYPIPRHDTVYWYQQGPGQDPQFLISFYEKMQSDKGSIPDRFSAQQFSDYHSELNMSSLELGDSALYFCASSPASGRAQETQYFGPGTRLLVL.

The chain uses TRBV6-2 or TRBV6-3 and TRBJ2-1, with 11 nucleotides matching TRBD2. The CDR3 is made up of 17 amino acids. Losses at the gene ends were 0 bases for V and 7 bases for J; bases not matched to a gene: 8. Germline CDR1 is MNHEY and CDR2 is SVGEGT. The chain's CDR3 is CASSYSLTSGSYNEQFF. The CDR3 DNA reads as TGTGCCAGCAGTTACTCGTTAACTAGCGGGAGTTATAATGAGCAGTTCTTC.